Listed below are T cell receptor beta chains from one sample, sequenced in a study of molecular identifiers for immune sequencing clone quantification. TCRdb re-analysed the PCR reads in MiXCR, keeping a single row per CDR3 protein. Of approximately 41,000 distinct CDR3 sequences in the sample, 15% to 20% were seen once. The sequencing sample was made of naive CD8+ T cells from blood, with Jurkat cell RNA spiked in. Receptors were obtained from a human donor in good health. Some libraries in this study had Jurkat cell RNA spiked in. Both conserved end residues are trimmed from each CDR3.

v_call cdr3_aa
TRBV12-3/TRBV12-4 ASSLWGERNQPQH
TRBV5-1 ASSYGLGSYEQY
TRBV27 ASSQLAGGPIDTQY
TRBV7-6 ASSSGGGPNLQETQY
TRBV6-5 ASSSYSGNTIY
TRBV4-3 ASSQDWVGGTRTYEQY
TRBV25-1 ASSGTSGLPYEQY
TRBV27 ASSSAYNEQF
TRBV11-2 ASSFVTADYGYT
TRBV19 ASSFPGPGQNTIY
TRBV7-2 ASSLGMGSEAF
TRBV2 ASSEQGSYSTDTQY
TRBV11-2 ASSLGQGSTEAF
TRBV9 ASSAQTGLTGELF
TRBV4-3 ASSLDRGQYEQY
TRBV6-5 ASSYLSDRSEQY
TRBV29-1 SVEDYGYT
TRBV5-4 ASSLGDSIFEAF
TRBV4-3 ASSQDQGSYGYT
TRBV15 ATSRDRTAESNYGYT
TRBV14 ASSPLTSGGADTQY
TRBV4-3 ASSPRTSGRRSADTQY
TRBV7-9 ASSFGWTEAF
TRBV11-2 ASSLGAGPYEQY
TRBV5-1 ASSHGTGSTEAF
TRBV12-3/TRBV12-4 ASSTGQGLGEQY
TRBV19 ASTPWSQGNTEAF
TRBV4-1 ASSQASQGTYEQY
TRBV7-2 ASRFTGGTEAF
TRBV4-3 ASSQAGHVSDTQY
TRBV19 ASSIGGSDTQY
TRBV7-2 ASSPERLAASTDTQY